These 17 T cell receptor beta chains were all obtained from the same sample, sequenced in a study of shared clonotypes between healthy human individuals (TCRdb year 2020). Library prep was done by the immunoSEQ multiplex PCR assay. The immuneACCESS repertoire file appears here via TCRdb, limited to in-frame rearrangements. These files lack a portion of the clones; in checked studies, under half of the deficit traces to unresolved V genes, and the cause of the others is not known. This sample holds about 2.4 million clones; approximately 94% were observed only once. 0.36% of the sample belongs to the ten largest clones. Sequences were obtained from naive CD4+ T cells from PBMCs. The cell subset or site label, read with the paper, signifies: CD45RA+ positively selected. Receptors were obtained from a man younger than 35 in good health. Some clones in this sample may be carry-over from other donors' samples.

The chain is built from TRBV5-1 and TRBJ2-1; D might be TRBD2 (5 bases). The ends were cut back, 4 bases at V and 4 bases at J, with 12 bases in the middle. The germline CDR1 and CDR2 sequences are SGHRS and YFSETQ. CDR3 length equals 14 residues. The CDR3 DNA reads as TGCGCCAGCAGCGAGTACGCGGGTTACAATGAGCAGTTCTTC. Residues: CASSEYAGYNEQFF.

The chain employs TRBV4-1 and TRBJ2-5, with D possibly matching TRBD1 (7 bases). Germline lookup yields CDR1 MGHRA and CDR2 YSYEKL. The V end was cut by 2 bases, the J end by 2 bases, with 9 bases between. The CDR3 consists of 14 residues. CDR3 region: CASSQQGGQETQYF. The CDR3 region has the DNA TGCGCCAGCAGCCAACAGGGGGGACAAGAGACCCAGTACTTC.

CDR3 nucleotide sequence: TGTGCCAGCAGTTTGGCCCTCCGGCCGCAGTTCTTC. It is translated as CASSLALRPQFF. The chain couples TRBV28 to TRBJ2-1; D is ambiguous. CDR3 size: 12 residues. CDR1 MDHEN and CDR2 SYDVKM come from the germline V gene. V lost 3 bases to trimming and J lost 12 bases, with 12 bases between them.

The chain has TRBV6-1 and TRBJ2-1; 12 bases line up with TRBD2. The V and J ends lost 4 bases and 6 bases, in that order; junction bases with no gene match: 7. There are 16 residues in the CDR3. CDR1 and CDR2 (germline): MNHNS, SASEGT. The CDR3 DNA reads TGTGCCAGCAGTGGGGTACTAGCGGGAGGAGGCAATGAGCAGTTCTTC. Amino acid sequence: CASSGVLAGGGNEQFF.

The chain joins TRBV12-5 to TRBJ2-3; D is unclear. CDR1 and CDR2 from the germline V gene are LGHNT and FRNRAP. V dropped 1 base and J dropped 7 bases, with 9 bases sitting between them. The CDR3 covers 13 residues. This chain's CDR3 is CASGLAQAHTQYF. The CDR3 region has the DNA TGTGCTAGTGGTTTGGCTCAAGCCCATACGCAGTATTTT.

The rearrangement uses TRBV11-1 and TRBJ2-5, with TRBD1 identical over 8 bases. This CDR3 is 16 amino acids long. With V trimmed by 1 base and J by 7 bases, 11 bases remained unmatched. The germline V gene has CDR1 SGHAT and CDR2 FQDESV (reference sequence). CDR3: CASSLDATGARGTQYF. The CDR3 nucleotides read TGTGCCAGCAGCTTAGACGCGACAGGGGCCCGGGGGACCCAGTACTTC.

CDR3 residues: CASSFYSGPVGYTF. The CDR3 DNA reads TGTGCCAGCAGCTTCTACAGCGGGCCGGTAGGCTACACCTTC. The chain couples TRBV5-8 to TRBJ1-2; no reliable D call. In germline, CDR1 is SGHTS, CDR2 YDEGEE. V was shortened by 2 bases and J by 8 bases, with 16 bases between the two germline ends. The CDR3 extends over 14 amino acids.

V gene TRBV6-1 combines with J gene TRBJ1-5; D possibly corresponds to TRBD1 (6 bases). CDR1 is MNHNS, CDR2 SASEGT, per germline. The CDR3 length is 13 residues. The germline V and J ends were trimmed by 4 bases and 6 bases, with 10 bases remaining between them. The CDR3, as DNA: TGTGCCAGCAGTGTAGACAGGCTTCAGCCCCAGCATTTT. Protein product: CASSVDRLQPQHF.

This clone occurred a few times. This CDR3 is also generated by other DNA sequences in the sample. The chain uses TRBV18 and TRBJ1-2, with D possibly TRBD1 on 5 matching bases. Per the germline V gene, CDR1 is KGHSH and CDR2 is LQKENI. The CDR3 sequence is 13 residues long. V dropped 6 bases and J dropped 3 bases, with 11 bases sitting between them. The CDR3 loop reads CASSPGGDYGYTF. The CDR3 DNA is TGTGCCAGCTCTCCGGGGGGTGACTATGGCTACACCTTC.

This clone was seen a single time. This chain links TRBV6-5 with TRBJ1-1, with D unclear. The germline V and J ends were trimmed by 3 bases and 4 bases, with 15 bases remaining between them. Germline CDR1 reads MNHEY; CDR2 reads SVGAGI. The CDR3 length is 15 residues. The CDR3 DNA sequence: TGTGCCAGCAGTTATGATCGGGTTCGTAGCACTGAAGCTTTCTTT. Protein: CASSYDRVRSTEAFF.

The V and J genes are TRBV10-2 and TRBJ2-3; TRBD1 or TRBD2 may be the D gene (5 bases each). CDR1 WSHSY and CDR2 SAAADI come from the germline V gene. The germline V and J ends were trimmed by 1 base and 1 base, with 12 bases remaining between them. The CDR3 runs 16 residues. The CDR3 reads CASSEYPGSGTDTQYF. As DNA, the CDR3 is TGCGCCAGCAGTGAGTATCCAGGGAGCGGCACAGATACGCAGTATTTT.

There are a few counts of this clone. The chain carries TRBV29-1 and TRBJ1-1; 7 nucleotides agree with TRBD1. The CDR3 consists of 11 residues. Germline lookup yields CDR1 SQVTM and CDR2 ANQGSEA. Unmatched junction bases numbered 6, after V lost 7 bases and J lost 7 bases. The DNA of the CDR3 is TGCAGCGCCCAGAGACAGGGTGAAGCTTTCTTT. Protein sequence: CSAQRQGEAFF.

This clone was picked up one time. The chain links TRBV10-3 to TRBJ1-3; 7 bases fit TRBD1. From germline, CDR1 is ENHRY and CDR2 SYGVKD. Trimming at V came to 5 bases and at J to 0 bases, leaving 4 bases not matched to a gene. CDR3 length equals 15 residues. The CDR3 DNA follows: TGTGCCATCAGTAAACAGGGGCTCTCTGGAAACACCATATATTTT. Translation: CAISKQGLSGNTIYF.

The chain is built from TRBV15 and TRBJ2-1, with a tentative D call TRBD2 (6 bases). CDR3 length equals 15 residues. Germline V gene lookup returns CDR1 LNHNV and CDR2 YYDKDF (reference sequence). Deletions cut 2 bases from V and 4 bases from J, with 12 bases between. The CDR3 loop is CATSRKLAPYNEQFF. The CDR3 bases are TGTGCCACCAGCAGAAAGCTAGCGCCTTACAATGAGCAGTTCTTC.

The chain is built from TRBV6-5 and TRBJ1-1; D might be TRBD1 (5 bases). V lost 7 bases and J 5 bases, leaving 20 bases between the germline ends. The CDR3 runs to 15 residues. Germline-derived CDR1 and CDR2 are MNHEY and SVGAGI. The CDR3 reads CASIPPGRQGTEAFF. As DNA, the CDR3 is TGTGCCAGCATTCCGCCGGGGCGTCAGGGAACTGAAGCTTTCTTT.

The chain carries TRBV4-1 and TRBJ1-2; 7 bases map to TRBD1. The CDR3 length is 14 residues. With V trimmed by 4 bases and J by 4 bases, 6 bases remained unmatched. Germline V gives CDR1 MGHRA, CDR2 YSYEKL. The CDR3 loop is CASSRLGDSYGYTF. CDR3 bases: TGCGCCAGCAGCCGCTTGGGGGACAGCTATGGCTACACCTTC.

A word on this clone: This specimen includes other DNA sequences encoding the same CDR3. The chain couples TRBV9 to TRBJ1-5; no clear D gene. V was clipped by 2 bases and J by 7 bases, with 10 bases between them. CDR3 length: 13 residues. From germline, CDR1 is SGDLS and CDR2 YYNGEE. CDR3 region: CASSVGEYQPQHF. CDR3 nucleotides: TGTGCCAGCAGCGTTGGTGAGTACCAGCCCCAGCATTTT.